The 18 T cell receptor beta chains given below trace back to one sample, sequenced in a study of cytomegalovirus exposure and HLA in healthy donors. Primers: 60 Vbeta forward and 13 Jbeta reverse. Only in-frame clones appear in the TCRdb table, and some are missing; sequencing was by immunoSEQ multiplex PCR. The sample has 130,000 or so clones, more than 70% seen once. The material sequenced was PBMCs. These receptors came from a woman in her 30s in good health and CMV-seropositive.

The rearrangement uses TRBV5-1 and TRBJ2-5; TRBD2 agrees at 9 bases. The CDR3 is made up of 14 amino acids. After removal of 5 bases from V and 4 bases from J, the junction contained 6 bases not matched to a gene. CDR1 is SGHRS, CDR2 YFSETQ, per germline. CDR3 DNA sequence: TGCGCCAGCAGTCCGGGACTAGCCGTAGAGACCCAGTACTTC. As protein: CASSPGLAVETQYF.

The chain has TRBV5-1 and TRBJ2-7, with TRBD1 matching over 9 bases. V lost 4 bases to trimming and J lost 6 bases; unmatched junction nucleotides: 8. CDR3 length equals 14 residues. Germline V gives CDR1 SGHRS, CDR2 YFSETQ. As DNA, the CDR3 is TGCGCCAGCAGCGTGGGGGACAGGGCAGGCGAGCAGTACTTC. Translating gives CASSVGDRAGEQYF.

CDR3 DNA sequence: TGCAGCGTTGAATGGGACAGGGGAGGGATTGAGCAGTTCTTC. This codes for CSVEWDRGGIEQFF. The genes are TRBV29-1 and TRBJ2-1; TRBD1 agrees at 10 bases. The V gene's germline CDR1 is SQVTM and CDR2 ANQGSEA. Unmatched junction bases numbered 7, after V lost 2 bases and J lost 9 bases. The CDR3 contains 14 residues.

CDR3 sequence: CASSYSRAVNTEAFF. The CDR3 nucleotides are TGTGCCAGCAGTTACTCGAGGGCGGTGAACACTGAAGCTTTCTTT. The chain has TRBV6-5 and TRBJ1-1; no clear D. The CDR3 sequence is 15 residues long. Germline loops: CDR1 MNHEY, CDR2 SVGAGI. V lost 0 bases and J lost 0, with 8 bases in between.

This clone came up a few times. The chain combines TRBV5-1 with TRBJ2-1, with D hard to call. The CDR3 loop spans 13 amino acids. V lost 2 bases and J 3 bases, leaving 6 bases between the germline ends. Germline V gene sequence: CDR1 SGHRS, CDR2 YFSETQ. CDR3 in DNA: TGCGCCAGCAGCTTCGACTTCTACAATGAGCAGTTCTTC. It is translated as CASSFDFYNEQFF.

The chain recombines TRBV6-6 with TRBJ1-1, with 8 bases aligning to TRBD1. From germline, CDR1 is MNHNY and CDR2 SVGAGI (reference sequence). The CDR3 is made up of 15 amino acids. Unmatched junction bases numbered 2, after V lost 2 bases and J lost 0 bases. The CDR3 region has the DNA TGTGCCAGCAGTTACCCGACAGGGGTGAACACTGAAGCTTTCTTT. This gives the protein CASSYPTGVNTEAFF.

J is TRBJ1-1 and V is TRBV2; D is uncertain. Germline CDR1 reads SNHLY; CDR2 reads FYNNEI. V was trimmed by 9 bases and J by 0 bases, leaving 11 bases between them. The CDR3 loop spans 13 amino acids. CDR3 amino acids: CARTTVLNTEAFF. CDR3 in DNA: TGTGCCAGGACAACAGTATTGAACACTGAAGCTTTCTTT.

This clone was found a few times. V usage is TRBV2 and J usage is TRBJ1-1, with D unresolved. The CDR3 consists of 14 residues. CDR1 SNHLY and CDR2 FYNNEI come from the germline V gene. Trimming pared 8 bases from V and 4 bases from J, leaving 17 bases between. The CDR3 reads CASLGTPGRTEAFF. CDR3 DNA: TGTGCCAGCCTGGGCACACCTGGTCGCACTGAAGCTTTCTTT.

The genes are TRBV9 and TRBJ1-3, with 7 bases fitting TRBD1. J gave up 0 bases and V 2 bases, and 2 bases lay outside the gene matches. The CDR3 runs to 15 residues. Germline CDR1 and CDR2: SGDLS and YYNGEE. The CDR3 region has the DNA TGTGCCAGCAGCGTTCAGGGGGTCTCTGGAAACACCATATATTTT. Its protein product is CASSVQGVSGNTIYF.

This clone was seen once. The chain links TRBV18 to TRBJ1-2, with 7 bases identical to TRBD1. This CDR3 comprises 16 residues. The V gene's germline CDR1 is KGHSH and CDR2 LQKENI. V shed 3 bases and J 5 bases; nucleotides not matched to a gene: 12. CDR3 nucleotides: TGTGCCAGCTCACCGGGACAGAGCGCAAGGGGGTATGGCTACACCTTC. Amino acids: CASSPGQSARGYGYTF.

This chain uses TRBV25-1 with TRBJ1-2, with D possibly matching TRBD1 (5 bases). Germline V gene data show CDR1 as MGHDK and CDR2 as SYGVNS. The CDR3 length is 15 residues. V shed 3 bases and J shed 5 bases, with 16 bases lying between them. This CDR3 reads CASSDGKGLKYGYTF. For the CDR3, the DNA is TGTGCCAGCAGTGATGGGAAGGGGCTAAAGTATGGCTACACCTTC.

The chain carries TRBV29-1 and TRBJ1-2; D unresolved. V lost 1 base, J lost 7 bases, and 16 bases lay in between. The CDR3 extends over 14 amino acids. Germline values: CDR1 SQVTM, CDR2 ANQGSEA. The CDR3 region has the DNA TGCAGCGTTGAAGGAGTAGGCCGGGAGGGTGGCTACACCTTC. It codes for CSVEGVGREGGYTF.

This clone showed up just once. V is TRBV2 and J is TRBJ1-1; 9 bases align to TRBD1. V shed 4 bases and J 0 bases; nucleotides not matched to a gene: 6. CDR3 length equals 16 residues. Germline CDR1 SNHLY, CDR2 FYNNEI. The CDR3 nucleotides read TGTGCCAGCAGTGTGACAGGGGGAACAATGAACACTGAAGCTTTCTTT. Encoded protein: CASSVTGGTMNTEAFF.

The gene calls are TRBV6-1 and TRBJ1-1; 10 nucleotides match TRBD1. Trimming at V came to 4 bases and at J to 4 bases, leaving 9 bases not matched to a gene. Germline assignment: CDR1 MNHNS and CDR2 SASEGT. This CDR3 spans 16 amino acids. The CDR3 spells CASSAGTGVTSTEAFF. In DNA form, the CDR3 reads TGTGCCAGCAGTGCGGGGACAGGGGTCACGAGCACTGAAGCTTTCTTT.

The V gene is TRBV28, the J gene TRBJ2-7; weak D call: TRBD1 (5 bases). The CDR3 runs 13 residues. The V and J ends lost 9 bases and 3 bases respectively, with 15 bases between them. Germline V gives CDR1 MDHEN, CDR2 SYDVKM. CDR3 sequence (DNA): TGTGCCAGTCGTGAGTCGGACATCTACGAGCAGTACTTC. It yields the protein CASRESDIYEQYF.

J is TRBJ2-2 and V is TRBV2, with D tentatively TRBD2 (5 bases). CDR3 size: 14 residues. The V and J ends lost 7 bases and 3 bases respectively, with 12 bases between them. Germline lookup yields CDR1 SNHLY and CDR2 FYNNEI. This CDR3 is CASKGEVDTGELFF. The CDR3 DNA reads TGTGCCAGCAAGGGAGAAGTAGACACCGGGGAGCTGTTTTTT.

The rearrangement links TRBV15 to TRBJ2-7; the match to TRBD2 covers 8 bases. Germline CDR1 is LNHNV and CDR2 is YYDKDF (reference sequence). The CDR3 length is 16 residues. V lost 0 bases, J lost 0 bases, and 4 bases stayed unmatched. The chain's CDR3 is CATSRDREGSSYEQYF. The CDR3 DNA follows: TGTGCCACCAGCAGAGATCGGGAGGGGTCCTCCTACGAGCAGTACTTC.

The rearrangement links TRBV7-7 to TRBJ1-6, with TRBD1 matching over 7 bases. Trimming at V came to 1 base and at J to 6 bases, leaving 3 bases not matched to a gene. The CDR3 is made up of 15 amino acids. Germline V lookup: CDR1 SSHAT, CDR2 FNYEAQ (reference sequence). CDR3 coding DNA: TGTGCCAGCAGCTTAGAGGACAGGCTTAATTCACCCCTCCACTTT. Translated, it gives CASSLEDRLNSPLHF.